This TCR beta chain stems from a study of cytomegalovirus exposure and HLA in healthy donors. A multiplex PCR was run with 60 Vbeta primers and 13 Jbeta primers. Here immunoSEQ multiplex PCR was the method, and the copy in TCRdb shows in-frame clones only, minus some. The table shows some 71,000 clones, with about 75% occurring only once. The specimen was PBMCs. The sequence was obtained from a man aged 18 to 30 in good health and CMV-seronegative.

CDR3: CASRQGERAFF. The CDR3 DNA reads as TGTGCCAGCAGGCAGGGTGAGAGGGCTTTCTTT. The chain combines TRBV28 with TRBJ1-1, with D possibly matching TRBD1 (5 bases). Germline lookup yields CDR1 MDHEN and CDR2 SYDVKM. V gave up 6 bases and J gave up 11 bases, with 13 bases separating them. The CDR3 is 11 residues long.